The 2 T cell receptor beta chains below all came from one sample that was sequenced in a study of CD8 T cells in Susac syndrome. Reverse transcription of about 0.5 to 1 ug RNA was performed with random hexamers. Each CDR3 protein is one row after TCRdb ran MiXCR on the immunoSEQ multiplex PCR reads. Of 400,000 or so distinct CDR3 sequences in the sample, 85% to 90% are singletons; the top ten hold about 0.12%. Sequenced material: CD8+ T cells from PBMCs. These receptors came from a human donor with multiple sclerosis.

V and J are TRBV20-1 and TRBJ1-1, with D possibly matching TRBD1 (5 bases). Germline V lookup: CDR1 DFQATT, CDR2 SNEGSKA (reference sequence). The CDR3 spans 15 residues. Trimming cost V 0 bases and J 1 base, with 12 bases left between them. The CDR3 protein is CSARDPDRSNTEAFF. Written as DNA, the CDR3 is TGCAGTGCTAGAGATCCAGACAGATCGAACACTGAAGCTTTCTTT.

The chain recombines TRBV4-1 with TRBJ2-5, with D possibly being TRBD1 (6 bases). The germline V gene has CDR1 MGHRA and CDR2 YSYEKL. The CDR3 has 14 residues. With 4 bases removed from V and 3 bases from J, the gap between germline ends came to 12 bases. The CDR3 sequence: CASSRFPGEETQYF. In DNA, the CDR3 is TGCGCCAGCAGCCGCTTTCCAGGGGAAGAGACCCAGTACTTC.